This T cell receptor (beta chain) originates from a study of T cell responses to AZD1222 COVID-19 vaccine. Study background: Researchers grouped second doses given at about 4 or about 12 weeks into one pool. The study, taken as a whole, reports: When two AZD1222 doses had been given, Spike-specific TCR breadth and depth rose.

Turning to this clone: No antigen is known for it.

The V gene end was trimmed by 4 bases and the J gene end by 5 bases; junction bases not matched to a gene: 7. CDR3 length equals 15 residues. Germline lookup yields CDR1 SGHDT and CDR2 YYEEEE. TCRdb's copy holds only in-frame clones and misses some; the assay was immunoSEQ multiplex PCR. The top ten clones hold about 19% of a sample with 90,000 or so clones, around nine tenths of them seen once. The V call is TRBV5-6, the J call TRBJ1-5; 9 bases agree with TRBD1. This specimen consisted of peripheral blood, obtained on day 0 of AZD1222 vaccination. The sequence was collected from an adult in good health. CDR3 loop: CASSLKGQGYQPQHF. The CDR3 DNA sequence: TGTGCCAGCAGCCTCAAGGGACAGGGCTATCAGCCCCAGCATTTT.